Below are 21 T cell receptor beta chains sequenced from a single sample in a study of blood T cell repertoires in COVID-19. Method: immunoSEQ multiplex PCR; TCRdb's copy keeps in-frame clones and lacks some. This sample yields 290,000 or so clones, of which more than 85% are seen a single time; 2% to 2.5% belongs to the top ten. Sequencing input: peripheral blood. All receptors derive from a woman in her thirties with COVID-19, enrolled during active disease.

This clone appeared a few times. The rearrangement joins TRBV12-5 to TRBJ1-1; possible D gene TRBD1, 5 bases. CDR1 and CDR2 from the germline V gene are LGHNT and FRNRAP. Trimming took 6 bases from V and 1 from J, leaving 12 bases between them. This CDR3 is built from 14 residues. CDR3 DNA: TGTGCTAGTGGATGGGGACTTACGAACACTGAAGCTTTCTTT. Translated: CASGWGLTNTEAFF.

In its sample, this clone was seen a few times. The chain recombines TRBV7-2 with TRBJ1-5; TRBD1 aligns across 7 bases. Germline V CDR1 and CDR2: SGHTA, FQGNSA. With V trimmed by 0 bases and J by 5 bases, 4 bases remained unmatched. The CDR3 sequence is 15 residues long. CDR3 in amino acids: CASSLATGWDQPQHF. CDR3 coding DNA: TGTGCCAGCAGCTTAGCGACAGGGTGGGATCAGCCCCAGCATTTT.

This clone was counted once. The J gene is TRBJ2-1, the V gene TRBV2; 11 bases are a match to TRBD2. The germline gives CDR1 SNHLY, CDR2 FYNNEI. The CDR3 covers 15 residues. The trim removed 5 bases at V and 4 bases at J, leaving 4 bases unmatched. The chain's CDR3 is CASSWTSGSYNEQFF. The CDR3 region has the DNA TGTGCCAGCAGTTGGACTAGCGGGTCTTACAATGAGCAGTTCTTC.

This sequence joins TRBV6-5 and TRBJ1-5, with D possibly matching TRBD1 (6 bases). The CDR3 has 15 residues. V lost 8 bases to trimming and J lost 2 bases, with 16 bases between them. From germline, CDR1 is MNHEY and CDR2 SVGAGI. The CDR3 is CASSQGGAGNQPQHF. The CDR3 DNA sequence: TGTGCCAGCTCACAAGGGGGGGCGGGCAATCAGCCCCAGCATTTT.

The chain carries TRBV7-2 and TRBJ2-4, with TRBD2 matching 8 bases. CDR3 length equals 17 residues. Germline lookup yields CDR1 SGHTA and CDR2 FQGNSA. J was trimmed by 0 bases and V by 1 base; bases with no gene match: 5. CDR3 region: CASSLGTSGSAKNIQYF. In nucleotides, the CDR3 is TGTGCCAGCAGCTTAGGCACTAGCGGATCAGCCAAAAACATTCAGTACTTC.

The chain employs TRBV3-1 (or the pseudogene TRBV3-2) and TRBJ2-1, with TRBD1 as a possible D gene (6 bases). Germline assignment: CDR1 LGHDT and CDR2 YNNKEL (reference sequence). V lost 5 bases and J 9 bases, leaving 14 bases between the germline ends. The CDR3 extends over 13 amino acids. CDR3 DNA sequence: TGTGCCAGCAGCACTCGCCTAGGGGGTGAGCAGTTCTTC. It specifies CASSTRLGGEQFF.

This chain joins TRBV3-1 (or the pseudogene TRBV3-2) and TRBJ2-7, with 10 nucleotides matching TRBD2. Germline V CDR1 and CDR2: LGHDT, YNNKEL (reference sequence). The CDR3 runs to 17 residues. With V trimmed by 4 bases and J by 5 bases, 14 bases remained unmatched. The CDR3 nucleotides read TGTGCCAGCAGCCGTGGGGGAGCGGGAGGGCCAAGAAACGAGCAGTACTTC. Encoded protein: CASSRGGAGGPRNEQYF.

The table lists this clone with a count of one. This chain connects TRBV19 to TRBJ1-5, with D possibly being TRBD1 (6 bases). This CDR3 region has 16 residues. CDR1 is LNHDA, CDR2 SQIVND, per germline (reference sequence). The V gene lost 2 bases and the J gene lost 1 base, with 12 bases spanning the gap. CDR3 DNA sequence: TGTGCCAGTAGTATAATCGGGGGGCCAAGCAATCAGCCCCAGCATTTT. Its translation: CASSIIGGPSNQPQHF.

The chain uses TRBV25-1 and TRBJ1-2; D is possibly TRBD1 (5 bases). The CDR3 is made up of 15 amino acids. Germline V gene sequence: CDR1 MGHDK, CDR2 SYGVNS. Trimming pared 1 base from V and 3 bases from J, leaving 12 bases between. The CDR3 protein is CASSESGGKDYGYTF. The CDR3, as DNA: TGTGCCAGCAGTGAATCCGGGGGTAAGGACTATGGCTACACCTTC.

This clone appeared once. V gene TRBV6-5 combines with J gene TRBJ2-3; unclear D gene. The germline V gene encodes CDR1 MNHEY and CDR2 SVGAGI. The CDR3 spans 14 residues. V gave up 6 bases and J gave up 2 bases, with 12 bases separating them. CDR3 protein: CASSSQMATDTQYF. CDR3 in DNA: TGTGCCAGCAGCTCCCAAATGGCCACAGATACGCAGTATTTT.

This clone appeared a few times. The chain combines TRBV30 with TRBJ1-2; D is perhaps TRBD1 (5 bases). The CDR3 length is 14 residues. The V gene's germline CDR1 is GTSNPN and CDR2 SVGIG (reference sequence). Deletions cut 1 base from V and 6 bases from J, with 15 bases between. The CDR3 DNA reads TGTGCCTGGAGTGAGGCCTGGGGGGGGAATGGCTACACCTTC. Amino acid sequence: CAWSEAWGGNGYTF. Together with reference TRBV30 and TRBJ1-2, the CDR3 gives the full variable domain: SQTIHQWPATLVQPVGSPLSLECTVEGTSNPNLYWYRQAAGRGLQLLFYSVGIGQISSEVPQNLSASRPQDRQFILSSKKLLLSDSGFYLCAWSEAWGGNGYTFGSGTRLTVV.

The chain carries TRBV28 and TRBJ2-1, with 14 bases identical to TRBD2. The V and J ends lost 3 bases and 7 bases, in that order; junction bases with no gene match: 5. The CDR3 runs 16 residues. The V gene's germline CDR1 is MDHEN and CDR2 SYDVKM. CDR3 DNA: TGTGCCAGCAGTTTGGGACTAGCGGGAGTTCGGAATGAGCAGTTCTTC. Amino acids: CASSLGLAGVRNEQFF.

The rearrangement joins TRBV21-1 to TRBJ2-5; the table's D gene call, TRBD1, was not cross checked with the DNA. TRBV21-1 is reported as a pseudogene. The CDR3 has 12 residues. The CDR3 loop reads CARRGTEETQYF. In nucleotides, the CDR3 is TGTGCCAGGAGAGGGACAGAAGAGACCCAGTACTTC.

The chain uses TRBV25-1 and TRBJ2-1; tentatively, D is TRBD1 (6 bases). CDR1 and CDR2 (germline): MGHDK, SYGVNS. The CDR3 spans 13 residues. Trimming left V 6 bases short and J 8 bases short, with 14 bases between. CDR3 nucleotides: TGTGCCAGCAGGGCAGGGGCCTGGGATGAGCAGTTCTTC. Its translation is CASRAGAWDEQFF.

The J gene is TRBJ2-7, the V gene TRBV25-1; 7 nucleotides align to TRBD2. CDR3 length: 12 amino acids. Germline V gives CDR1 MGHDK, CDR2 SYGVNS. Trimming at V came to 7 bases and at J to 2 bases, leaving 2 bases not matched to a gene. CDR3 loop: CASTRGAYEQYF. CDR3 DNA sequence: TGTGCCAGCACCCGGGGGGCCTACGAGCAGTACTTC.

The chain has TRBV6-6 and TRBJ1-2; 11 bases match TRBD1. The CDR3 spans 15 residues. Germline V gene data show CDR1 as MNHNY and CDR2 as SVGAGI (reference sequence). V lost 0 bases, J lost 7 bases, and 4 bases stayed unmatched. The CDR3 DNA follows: TGTGCCAGCAGTTACTCCGGACAGGGGGCTTTTGGCTACACCTTC. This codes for CASSYSGQGAFGYTF.

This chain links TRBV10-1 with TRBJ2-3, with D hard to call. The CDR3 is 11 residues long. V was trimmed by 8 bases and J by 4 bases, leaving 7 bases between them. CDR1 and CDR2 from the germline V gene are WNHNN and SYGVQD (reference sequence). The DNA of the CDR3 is TGCGCCAGCGGAGCCGCAGATACGCAGTATTTT. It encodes CASGAADTQYF.

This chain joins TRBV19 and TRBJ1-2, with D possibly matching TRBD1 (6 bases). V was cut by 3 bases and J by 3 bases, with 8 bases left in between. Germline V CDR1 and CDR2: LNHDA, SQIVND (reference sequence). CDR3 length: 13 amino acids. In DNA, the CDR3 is TGTGCCAGTAGTATCCCAGGGGACTATGGCTACACCTTC. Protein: CASSIPGDYGYTF.

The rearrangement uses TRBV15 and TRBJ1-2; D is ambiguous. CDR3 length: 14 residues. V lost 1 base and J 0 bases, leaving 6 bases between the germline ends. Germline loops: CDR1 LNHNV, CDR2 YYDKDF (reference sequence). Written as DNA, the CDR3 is TGTGCCACCAGCAGAGTAGGAGCTAACTATGGCTACACCTTC. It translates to CATSRVGANYGYTF.

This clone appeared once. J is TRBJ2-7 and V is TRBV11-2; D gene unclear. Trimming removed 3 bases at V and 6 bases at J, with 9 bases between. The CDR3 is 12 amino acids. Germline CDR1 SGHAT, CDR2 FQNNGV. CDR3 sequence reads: CASSLGPSEQYF. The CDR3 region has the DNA TGTGCCAGCAGCTTGGGCCCCAGCGAGCAGTACTTC.

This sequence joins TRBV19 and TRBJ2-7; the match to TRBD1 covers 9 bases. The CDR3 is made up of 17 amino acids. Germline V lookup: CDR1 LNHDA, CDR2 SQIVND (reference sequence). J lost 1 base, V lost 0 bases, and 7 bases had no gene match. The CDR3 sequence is CASSIEASDRGSYEQYF. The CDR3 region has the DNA TGTGCCAGTAGTATAGAGGCCTCGGACAGGGGTTCCTACGAGCAGTACTTC.